This T cell receptor beta chain was identified in a study of blood T cell repertoires in COVID-19 (dated by TCRdb to the early 2020s). A note on the overall study: Samples covering the acute and convalescent phases of COVID-19 were provided by collaborators in the United States, Italy and Spain. The samples were drawn from two sources: the first 160 participants of the ongoing ImmuneRACE study, and 950 to 1,500 subjects contributed by 6 global collaborators. The repertoires were released in a freely available public database meant as a resource for research on the immune response to SARS-CoV-2. Deeply sampled blood TCRbeta repertoires from subjects exposed to, actively infected with, or recovered from COVID-19 were included in the dataset. Where HLA class I and class II types were available, the types were taken from metadata supplied by the sample provider, not from assay-based typing. A de-identified subject ID, COVID-19 status, age in years and sex were almost always included in the sample metadata. The prospective study material was composed of cDNA or gDNA derived from T cells, B-cell-depleted T cells, or PBMCs.

TCRbeta CDR3 regions were amplified from genomic DNA by means of the immunoSEQ Assay, a bias-controlled multiplex PCR. Concerning the study's data processing: The number of nucleated cells in each sample was estimated by amplification of reference gene primers within the assay. To quantify the absolute abundance of each unique TCRbeta CDR3 rearrangement, sequence reads were collapsed and filtered. For each sample, productive Simpson clonality was calculated as the square root of Simpson's diversity index over productive rearrangements. The table was pulled from immuneACCESS by TCRdb, which kept in-frame rearrangements only. Such tables lose some clones; where checked, under half of the loss comes from unresolved V genes, and the rest has no known cause. V, J and clone size are those of that table, while D and trimming were read from the DNA. The sample table holds about 140,000 clones, of which 65% to 80% were seen once. Less than 4.5% of the sample is held by the ten biggest clonotypes.

Whole blood was collected in K2EDTA tubes by collaborating institutions according to the institutions' own protocols. For TCRbeta analysis, collaborator samples were shipped as frozen whole blood, as isolated PBMCs, or as DNA extracted from either sample type. Paper-wide results and their limitations: Clinical and demographic metadata were provided uncurated, with the amount varying by source and participant.

The germline V gene encodes CDR1 SGHTA and CDR2 FQGNSA. The CDR3, from cysteine to phenylalanine, totals 14 residues. The CDR3 DNA has 42 bases and is translated from base 1. The junction shows trimming of 5 bases on V and 7 bases on J, plus 12 bases between the germline ends. About this clone itself: The clone's antigen remains unknown. Base-call qualities are not available, and no considerably larger clone is one nucleotide away.

The chain is made from TRBV7-2 and TRBJ1-6; the D region possibly corresponds to TRBD1 (5 bases align). The TCR was taken from a man in his sixties with acute or convalescent COVID-19. Sequenced: peripheral blood. The nucleotide sequence reads as follows: TGTGCCAGCAGCCTCTTAAAGGGGAATTCACCCCTCCACTTT. It translates to CASSLLKGNSPLHF.